A single sample is the source of the 8 T cell receptor beta chains below, sequenced in a study of blood T cell repertoires in COVID-19. The assay was immunoSEQ multiplex PCR, and TCRdb's table has in-frame clones only and misses some. The repertoire holds about 190,000 clones, with 84% as singletons. The sequencing input was PBMCs or T cells enriched from blood (not recorded which). The origin of the receptors is a woman in her twenties or thirties who had been exposed to COVID-19.

The chain combines TRBV4-2 with TRBJ2-5; tentatively, D is TRBD2 (5 bases). CDR1 is LGHNA and CDR2 is YNFKEQ in the germline V gene. V was pared by 4 bases and J by 1 base, with 13 bases between. The CDR3 consists of 15 residues. In DNA form, the CDR3 reads TGTGCCAGCAGCCTCAATTCGGGGTTCCAAGAGACCCAGTACTTC. Amino acids: CASSLNSGFQETQYF.

This clone has a single count. V and J are TRBV5-4 and TRBJ1-2; 8 bases are a match to TRBD1. The trim removed 1 base at V and 4 bases at J, leaving 6 bases unmatched. CDR3 length equals 15 residues. Germline V gene data show CDR1 as SGHNT and CDR2 as YYREEE (reference sequence). CDR3 region: CASSLTAGGAYGYTF. The CDR3 nucleotides read TGTGCCAGCAGCTTGACGGCAGGGGGCGCCTATGGCTACACCTTC.

This clone has more than one count but fewer than ten. The V and J genes are TRBV30 and TRBJ1-6; D is unresolved. The germline V gene has CDR1 GTSNPN and CDR2 SVGIG (reference sequence). V lost 5 bases to trimming and J lost 6 bases, with 17 bases between them. The CDR3 spans 15 residues. In nucleotides, the CDR3 is TGTGCCTGGGCCAGAGGGTATGGACCTAATTCACCCCTCCACTTT. Its translation is CAWARGYGPNSPLHF.

This CDR3 reads CASSQVWGVETQYF. CDR3 DNA: TGCGCCAGCAGCCAAGTCTGGGGGGTAGAGACCCAGTACTTC. The chain recombines TRBV4-1 with TRBJ2-5, with TRBD2 as a possible D gene (6 bases). Germline V CDR1 and CDR2: MGHRA, YSYEKL. The CDR3 runs to 14 residues. V was trimmed by 1 base and J by 4 bases, leaving 10 bases between them.

The gene calls are TRBV27 and TRBJ1-1; unclear D gene. Per germline, CDR1 MNHEY and CDR2 SMNVEV (reference sequence). Trimming cost V 4 bases and J 1 base, with 4 bases left between them. The CDR3 has 12 residues. CDR3 region: CASSSGNTEAFF. The CDR3 nucleotides read TGTGCCAGCAGTTCCGGGAACACTGAAGCTTTCTTT.

V gene TRBV7-2 combines with J gene TRBJ2-7; 10 nucleotides match TRBD2. V was pared by 2 bases and J by 5 bases, with 15 bases of the junction left unmatched. The CDR3 is 18 residues long. Germline V CDR1 and CDR2: SGHTA, FQGNSA. The CDR3 here is CASSLYPPASGGSNEQYF. DNA for the CDR3: TGTGCCAGCAGCTTATATCCCCCCGCTAGCGGGGGAAGTAACGAGCAGTACTTC.

The rearrangement joins TRBV15 to TRBJ2-1; 7 nucleotides match TRBD2. The germline V gene has CDR1 LNHNV and CDR2 YYDKDF (reference sequence). With 6 bases clipped from V and 4 bases from J, the junction kept 9 bases outside the gene matches. This CDR3 region has 15 residues. CDR3 nucleotides: TGTGCCACCAGTAGGCAGGCGGGGGTATACAATGAGCAGTTCTTC. This encodes CATSRQAGVYNEQFF.

The V call is TRBV19, the J call TRBJ1-5; D call uncertain. Trimming took 10 bases from V and 8 from J, leaving 21 bases between them. From germline, CDR1 is LNHDA and CDR2 SQIVND (reference sequence). The CDR3 length is 14 residues. The CDR3 here is CATAYSSGWEPQHF. CDR3 nucleotides: TGTGCCACCGCGTACTCCTCGGGTTGGGAGCCCCAGCATTTT.